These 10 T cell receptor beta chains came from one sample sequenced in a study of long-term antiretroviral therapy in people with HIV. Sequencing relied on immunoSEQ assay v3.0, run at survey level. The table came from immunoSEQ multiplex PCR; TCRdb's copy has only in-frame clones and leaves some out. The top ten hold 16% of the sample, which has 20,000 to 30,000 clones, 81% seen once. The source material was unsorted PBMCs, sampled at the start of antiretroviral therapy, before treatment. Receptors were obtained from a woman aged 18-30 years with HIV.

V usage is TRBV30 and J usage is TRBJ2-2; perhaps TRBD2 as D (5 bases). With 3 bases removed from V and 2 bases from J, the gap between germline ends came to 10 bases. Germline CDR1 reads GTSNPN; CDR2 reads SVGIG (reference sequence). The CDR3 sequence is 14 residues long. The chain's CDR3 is CAWRWRANTGELFF. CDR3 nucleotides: TGTGCCTGGAGGTGGCGGGCTAACACCGGGGAGCTGTTTTTT.

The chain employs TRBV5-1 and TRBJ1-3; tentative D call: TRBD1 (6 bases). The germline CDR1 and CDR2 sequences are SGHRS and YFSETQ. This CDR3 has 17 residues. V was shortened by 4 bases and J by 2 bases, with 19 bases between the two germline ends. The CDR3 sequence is CASSRKSIGGTGNTIYF. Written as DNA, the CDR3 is TGCGCCAGCAGCCGAAAGTCGATAGGGGGTACTGGAAACACCATATATTTT.

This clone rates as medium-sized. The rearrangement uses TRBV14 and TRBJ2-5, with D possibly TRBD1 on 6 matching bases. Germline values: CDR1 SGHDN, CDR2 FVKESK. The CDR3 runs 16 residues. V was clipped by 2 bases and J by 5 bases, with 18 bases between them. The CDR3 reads CASSQRDKPRGETQYF. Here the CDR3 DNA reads TGTGCCAGCAGCCAACGGGACAAACCCCGCGGGGAGACCCAGTACTTC.

The CDR3, as DNA: TGTGCCAGCAGCTTGGGTCTAGCGACGAACACCGGGGAGCTGTTTTTT. This encodes CASSLGLATNTGELFF. This chain joins TRBV5-4 and TRBJ2-2; weak D call: TRBD2 (6 bases). CDR1 SGHNT and CDR2 YYREEE come from the germline V gene (reference sequence). The germline V and J ends were trimmed by 0 bases and 0 bases, with 9 bases remaining between them. The CDR3 has 16 residues.

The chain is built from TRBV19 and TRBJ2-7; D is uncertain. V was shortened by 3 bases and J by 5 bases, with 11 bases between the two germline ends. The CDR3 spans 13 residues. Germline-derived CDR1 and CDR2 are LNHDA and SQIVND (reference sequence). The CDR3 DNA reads TGTGCCAGTAGTATGGGCCTCCCAAACGAGCAGTACTTC. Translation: CASSMGLPNEQYF.

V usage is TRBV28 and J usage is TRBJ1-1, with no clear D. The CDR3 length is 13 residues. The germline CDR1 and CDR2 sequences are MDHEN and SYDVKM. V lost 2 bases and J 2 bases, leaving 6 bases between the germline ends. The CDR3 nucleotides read TGTGCCAGCAGTTTAACCAGAAACACTGAAGCTTTCTTT. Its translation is CASSLTRNTEAFF.

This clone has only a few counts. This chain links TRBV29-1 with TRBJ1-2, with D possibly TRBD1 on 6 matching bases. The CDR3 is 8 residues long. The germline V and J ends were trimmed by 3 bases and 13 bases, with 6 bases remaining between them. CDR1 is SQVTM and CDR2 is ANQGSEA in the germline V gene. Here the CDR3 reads CSVEDSTF. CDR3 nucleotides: TGCAGCGTTGAGGACAGCACCTTC.

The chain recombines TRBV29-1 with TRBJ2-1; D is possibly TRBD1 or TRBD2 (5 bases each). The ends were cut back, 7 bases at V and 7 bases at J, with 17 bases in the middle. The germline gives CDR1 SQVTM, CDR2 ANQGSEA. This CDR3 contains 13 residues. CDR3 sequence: CSAERGEGNEQFF. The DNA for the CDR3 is TGCAGCGCCGAGAGGGGCGAGGGGAATGAGCAGTTCTTC.

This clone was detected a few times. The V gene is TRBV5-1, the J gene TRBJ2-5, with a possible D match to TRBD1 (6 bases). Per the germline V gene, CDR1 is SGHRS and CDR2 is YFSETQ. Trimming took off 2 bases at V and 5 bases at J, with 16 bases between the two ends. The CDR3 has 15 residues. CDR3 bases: TGCGCCAGCAGCTTACAGGGTGGTGATCATGAGACCCAGTACTTC. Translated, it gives CASSLQGGDHETQYF.

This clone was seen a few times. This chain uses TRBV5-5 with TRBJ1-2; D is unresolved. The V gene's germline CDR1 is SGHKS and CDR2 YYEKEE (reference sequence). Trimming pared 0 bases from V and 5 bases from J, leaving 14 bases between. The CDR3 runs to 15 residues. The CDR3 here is CASSLDSGTVYGYTF. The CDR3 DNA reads TGTGCCAGCAGCTTGGATTCCGGCACGGTTTATGGCTACACCTTC.